This is a list of T cell receptor beta chains from one sample in a study of shared clonotypes between healthy human individuals. The protocol was immunoSEQ multiplex PCR, while the TCRdb copy is restricted to in-frame clones and leaves out a portion. The table shows about 1 million clones, with about 77% occurring only once. Material: memory CD4+ T cells sorted from blood. These receptors came from a man between 18 and 35 years old in good health. Both conserved end residues are part of each CDR3. Fields, in order: V gene, J gene, CDR3 protein.

>TRBV7-6|TRBJ2-1
CASSVSIAGGASSYNEQFF
>TRBV6-1|TRBJ1-5
CASSDIHRENSNQPQHF
>TRBV13|TRBJ2-1
CASSAFPTGDYNEQFF
>TRBV5-1|TRBJ2-2
CASRLRQGTTGELFF
>TRBV11-2|TRBJ1-4
CASSRGANEKLFF
>TRBV18|TRBJ2-7
CASSPSQGGSSYEQYF
>TRBV7-2|TRBJ2-7
CASSTGTSYEQYF
>TRBV10-2|TRBJ1-3
CASSEGGSYTIYF
>TRBV4-1|TRBJ1-2
CASSPRQDAYYGYTF
>TRBV13|TRBJ2-7
CASSLRGLAGGNEQYF
>TRBV28|TRBJ1-4
CTSRLDRDNEKLFF
>TRBV6-5|TRBJ2-2
CASSYSMGAGTGELFF
>TRBV6-5|TRBJ2-7
CASSYHDLGEQYF
>TRBV7-9|TRBJ1-2
CASSFDQSYGYTF
>TRBV18|TRBJ2-1
CASSPLLQRGANEQFF
>TRBV4-1|TRBJ2-3
CASSQDAGGLGTDTQYF
>TRBV9|TRBJ2-1
CASSVSSGRAGYNEQFF
>TRBV2|TRBJ2-5
CASSGTRTQGETQYF
>TRBV5-1|TRBJ2-3
CASSPGLAGTTDTQYF
>TRBV10-3|TRBJ1-6
CAISERIVGGNSVSTLHF
>TRBV9|TRBJ1-4
CASSVDIATNEKLFF
>TRBV18|TRBJ2-5
CASSPPSRSGTQYF
>TRBV7-2|TRBJ1-1
CASSRRGGSTDTEAFF
>TRBV4-2|TRBJ1-1
CASSQSTGTGGRGAFF
>TRBV7-9|TRBJ2-3
CASSFGIAGDTQYF
>TRBV5-4|TRBJ1-1
CASSPSGGQGGAFF
>TRBV6-1|TRBJ1-6
CASSDGWRGSPLHF
>TRBV5-4|TRBJ1-2
CASSSGGDRGYGYTF
>TRBV2|TRBJ2-2
CASSEQVNTGELFF
>TRBV7-2|TRBJ2-7
CASSPSSYEQYF
>TRBV2|TRBJ2-1
CASSLAASGGGIEFF
>TRBV6-1|TRBJ1-1
CASSESMPGTGNTEAFF
>TRBV5-4|TRBJ2-7
CASSTQSRYEQYF
>TRBV4-1|TRBJ2-5
CASSQVRGAGAVLETQYF
>TRBV19|TRBJ2-7
CASSDRGRSSYEQYF
>TRBV2|TRBJ2-2
CASSVVGSTTGELFF
>TRBV19|TRBJ1-1
CASSKGGQTAFF
>TRBV29-1|TRBJ2-6
CSGGSGANVLTF
>TRBV6-1|TRBJ1-2
CASSGTLKNGYTF
>TRBV10-3|TRBJ2-7
CAISERGVSGRTTYEQYF
>TRBV10-3|TRBJ2-1
CAISDAGATYNEQFF
>TRBV5-6|TRBJ2-1
CASSLSTWGEQFF
>TRBV28|TRBJ2-7
CASSPRLIIYEQYF
>TRBV5-6|TRBJ2-3
CASSHISPWPDDTQYF
>TRBV28|TRBJ1-2
CASSPGPLPGGYTF
>TRBV10-2|TRBJ2-3
CASSSGLAGYGDTQYF
>TRBV7-2|TRBJ2-4
CASSRTGAGAKNIQYF
>TRBV7-9|TRBJ2-1
CASSPSGTSDDEQFF
>TRBV6-5|TRBJ1-6
CASSYPSPNSPLHF
>TRBV5-6|TRBJ2-2
CASSLGRTSGRAGELFF
>TRBV7-8|TRBJ1-1
CASSLYVLNTEAFF
>TRBV5-6|TRBJ1-1
CASSFRGVRATEAFF
>TRBV21-1|TRBJ2-3
CASSKGKYGTSGLNIDTQYF
>TRBV28|TRBJ2-1
CASSSTGHEQFF
>TRBV11-2|TRBJ2-3
CASSLDSHTQYF
>TRBV10-2|TRBJ1-5
CASSESDIDQPQHF
>TRBV4-1|TRBJ1-5
CASSQVGQRLSNQPQHF
>TRBV27|TRBJ1-6
CASSSNRDSPLHF